Each of the 22 T cell receptor beta chains below was sequenced from the same sample in a study of T cell responses to AZD1222 COVID-19 vaccine (dated by TCRdb to 2020 to 2023). Taken with the paper, the label for time point translates to: baseline before first vaccination. Libraries were constructed by the immunoSEQ multiplex PCR assay. In its TCRdb copy, this immuneACCESS table keeps in-frame sequences only and misses some clones. Where compared with another copy, unresolved V genes explain less than half of these, and the others have no known cause. The sample yields roughly 120,000 clones; about 85% were counted once. Of the sample, about 6% is held by the ten largest clones. The material was peripheral blood, obtained on day 0 of AZD1222 vaccination. Every receptor here comes from an adult in good health.

This rearrangement joins TRBV7-9 to TRBJ1-5; 11 positions match TRBD1. The CDR3 has 17 residues. Unmatched junction bases numbered 4, after V lost 3 bases and J lost 0 bases. In germline, CDR1 is SEHNR, CDR2 FQNEAQ (reference sequence). CDR3 sequence reads: CASSFGTGGDSNQPQHF. As DNA, the CDR3 is TGTGCCAGCAGCTTCGGGACAGGGGGAGATAGCAATCAGCCCCAGCATTTT.

The rearrangement joins TRBV19 to TRBJ1-1; 9 bases line up with TRBD1. Per the germline V gene, CDR1 is LNHDA and CDR2 is SQIVND (reference sequence). This CDR3 comprises 13 residues. V lost 10 bases, J lost 4 bases, and 7 bases stayed unmatched. CDR3 in amino acids: CATIGQGSTEAFF. The CDR3 DNA is TGTGCCACAATAGGACAGGGGTCCACTGAAGCTTTCTTT.

This clone occurred a few times. The chain couples TRBV6-2 or TRBV6-3 to TRBJ1-5; perhaps TRBD1 as D (5 bases). With 5 bases removed from V and 5 bases from J, the gap between germline ends came to 16 bases. The CDR3 runs 15 residues. From germline, CDR1 is MNHEY and CDR2 SVGEGT. The CDR3 nucleotides read TGTGCCAGCAGTGCGGGACTGTTAATTCATCAGCCCCAGCATTTT. Encoded protein: CASSAGLLIHQPQHF.

The chain recombines TRBV9 with TRBJ1-2; D unresolved. V was clipped by 2 bases and J by 1 base, with 15 bases between them. Germline CDR1 and CDR2: SGDLS and YYNGEE. This CDR3 is 16 amino acids long. In DNA form, the CDR3 reads TGTGCCAGCAGCGTTAGTGGGATGGGAGGTAACTATGGCTACACCTTC. It encodes CASSVSGMGGNYGYTF.

The chain combines TRBV20-1 with TRBJ1-2, with a possible D match to TRBD1 (5 bases). The length of the CDR3 is 13 residues. Germline CDR1 and CDR2: DFQATT and SNEGSKA (reference sequence). The V and J ends lost 3 bases and 7 bases respectively, with 15 bases between them. The CDR3 DNA follows: TGCAGTGCTAGTACAAGGGACCGCCGTGGCTACACCTTC. It is translated as CSASTRDRRGYTF.

V usage is TRBV27 and J usage is TRBJ1-6; 7 nucleotides match TRBD1. V was clipped by 6 bases and J by 9 bases; unmatched bases: 11. The CDR3 has 15 residues. The germline CDR1 and CDR2 sequences are MNHEY and SMNVEV (reference sequence). The CDR3 loop reads CASRPTRGGASPLHF. The DNA of the CDR3 is TGTGCCAGCAGACCAACCAGGGGGGGGGCTTCACCCCTCCACTTT.

The table lists this clone with a count of one. CDR3: CASSLGQGPYEQYF. The CDR3, as DNA: TGTGCCAGCAGTTTGGGACAGGGTCCGTATGAGCAGTACTTC. The chain is built from TRBV28 and TRBJ2-7, with 9 bases identical to TRBD1. Germline V lookup: CDR1 MDHEN, CDR2 SYDVKM. The CDR3 length is 14 residues. After removal of 3 bases from V and 7 bases from J, the junction contained 7 bases not matched to a gene.

The chain has TRBV11-3 and TRBJ2-1, with 8 bases matching TRBD1. This CDR3 has 15 residues. The germline CDR1 and CDR2 sequences are SGHNT and YENEEA. J gave up 4 bases and V 5 bases, and 7 bases lay outside the gene matches. Here the CDR3 reads CASSPRGQEYNEQFF. The CDR3 DNA reads TGTGCCAGCAGCCCTAGGGGACAGGAGTACAATGAGCAGTTCTTC.

This chain uses TRBV7-8 with TRBJ2-7; D might be TRBD1 (6 bases). The V end was cut by 2 bases, the J end by 2 bases, with 13 bases between. The CDR3 has 15 residues. Germline V gene sequence: CDR1 SGHVS, CDR2 FQNEAQ. The CDR3 region is CASSLSGAPTYEQYF. In nucleotides, the CDR3 is TGTGCCAGCAGCTTATCAGGGGCGCCGACCTACGAGCAGTACTTC.

The chain combines TRBV30 with TRBJ2-7; D is undetermined. The germline V gene has CDR1 GTSNPN and CDR2 SVGIG (reference sequence). The CDR3 loop spans 11 amino acids. Trimming pared 2 bases from V and 1 base from J, leaving 3 bases between. The CDR3 protein is CAWSLSYEQYF. The CDR3 coding sequence is TGTGCCTGGAGTTTGTCCTACGAGCAGTACTTC. The whole variable domain, filled in from reference TRBV30 and TRBJ2-7, reads SQTIHQWPATLVQPVGSPLSLECTVEGTSNPNLYWYRQAAGRGLQLLFYSVGIGQISSEVPQNLSASRPQDRQFILSSKKLLLSDSGFYLCAWSLSYEQYFGPGTRLTVT.

This chain uses TRBV6-6 with TRBJ2-3; D may be TRBD1 or TRBD2 (6 bases each). This CDR3 comprises 14 residues. Germline-derived CDR1 and CDR2 are MNHNY and SVGAGI (reference sequence). V lost 7 bases and J 2 bases, leaving 13 bases between the germline ends. The CDR3 coding sequence is TGTGCCAGCAATAGGGGGGACTCCACAGATACGCAGTATTTT. The encoded protein is CASNRGDSTDTQYF.

The CDR3 DNA reads as TGTGCCAGCAGCTTGGTCGGGGAGACCCAGTACTTC. Protein sequence: CASSLVGETQYF. V and J are TRBV5-5 and TRBJ2-5; D is undetermined. Germline V gene sequence: CDR1 SGHKS, CDR2 YYEKEE (reference sequence). The CDR3 contains 12 residues. V was shortened by 0 bases and J by 5 bases, with 5 bases between the two germline ends. The variable domain in full, with the rest retrieved from reference TRBV5-5 and TRBJ2-5, is DAGVTQSPTHLIKTRGQQVTLRCSPISGHKSVSWYQQVLGQGPQFIFQYYEKEERGRGNFPDRFSARQFPNYSSELNVNALLLGDSALYLCASSLVGETQYFGPGTRLLVL.

The chain recombines TRBV7-9 with TRBJ2-5, with D possibly matching TRBD2 (5 bases). Between the trimmed V and J ends, which lost 7 bases and 5 bases, there was a span of 11 bases. Germline CDR1 SEHNR, CDR2 FQNEAQ (reference sequence). This CDR3 is built from 12 residues. CDR3 protein: CASTTRGETQYF. CDR3 bases: TGTGCCAGCACGACCAGAGGGGAGACCCAGTACTTC.

V and J are TRBV28 and TRBJ1-5; no firm D call. This CDR3 has 14 residues. Germline-derived CDR1 and CDR2 are MDHEN and SYDVKM. V lost 4 bases, J lost 6 bases, and 13 bases lay in between. CDR3: CASSSPEVFQPQHF. The CDR3 region has the DNA TGTGCCAGCAGTTCCCCGGAGGTATTTCAGCCCCAGCATTTT.

This chain connects TRBV4-3 to TRBJ1-6, with D uncertain. Germline V gene lookup returns CDR1 LGHNA and CDR2 YSLEER. Trimming took off 0 bases at V and 8 bases at J, with 11 bases between the two ends. The CDR3 is 15 residues long. The CDR3 region has the DNA TGCGCCAGCAGCCAAGATGGAGGGCTTGATTCACCCCTCCACTTT. Residues: CASSQDGGLDSPLHF.

V and J are TRBV5-3 and TRBJ1-6; TRBD1 might be the D (6 bases). TRBV5-3 has ORF status, its function being uncertain. V was trimmed by 0 bases and J by 3 bases, leaving 16 bases between them. The CDR3 sequence is 18 residues long. In nucleotides, the CDR3 is TGTGCCAGAAGCTTGGTGGCAGGGGCCCCCTTCTATAATTCACCCCTCCACTTT. The encoded protein is CARSLVAGAPFYNSPLHF.

The gene calls are TRBV5-1 and TRBJ1-4, with D perhaps TRBD1 (6 bases). Per germline, CDR1 SGHRS and CDR2 YFSETQ. Deletions cut 4 bases from V and 3 bases from J, with 13 bases between. The CDR3 is 15 amino acids. In nucleotides, the CDR3 is TGCGCCAGCAGCCCCAGACAGGCTCCTAATGAAAAACTGTTTTTT. It is translated as CASSPRQAPNEKLFF.

This clone was detected only a few times. This chain links TRBV12-3 or TRBV12-4 with TRBJ1-1; D gene ambiguous. Trimming removed 7 bases from V and 0 bases from J, with 9 bases in between. The CDR3 is made up of 13 amino acids. This CDR3 reads CASTPEMNTEAFF. The DNA of the CDR3 is TGTGCCAGCACCCCAGAGATGAACACTGAAGCTTTCTTT.

The chain links TRBV11-2 to TRBJ2-7; TRBD2 aligns across 8 bases. J gave up 2 bases and V 5 bases, and 8 bases lay outside the gene matches. Germline V lookup: CDR1 SGHAT, CDR2 FQNNGV. The length of the CDR3 is 15 residues. CDR3 loop: CASSRGAGGPYEQYF. CDR3 coding DNA: TGTGCCAGCAGCCGAGGTGCGGGAGGCCCCTACGAGCAGTACTTC.

The chain links TRBV5-1 to TRBJ2-1; 7 bases agree with TRBD2. V gave up 5 bases and J gave up 10 bases; unmatched junction bases: 9. CDR1 is SGHRS, CDR2 YFSETQ, per germline. The CDR3 has 13 residues. The CDR3 nucleotides read TGCGCCAGCAGTTTCGCGGGGGTCGGGGAGCAGTTCTTC. Translated: CASSFAGVGEQFF.

This chain connects TRBV7-9 to TRBJ1-5, with no clear D. The CDR3 consists of 14 residues. Germline CDR1 SEHNR, CDR2 FQNEAQ (reference sequence). V was shortened by 1 base and J by 7 bases, with 11 bases between the two germline ends. The DNA for the CDR3 is TGTGCCAGCAGCTTAGAAGGGAAGGAGCAGCCCCAGCATTTT. Translated: CASSLEGKEQPQHF.

The rearrangement links TRBV15 to TRBJ1-1; D not certain. This CDR3 is 18 amino acids long. V was cut by 0 bases and J by 4 bases, with 21 bases left in between. CDR1 is LNHNV, CDR2 YYDKDF, per germline (reference sequence). The CDR3 region is CATSRDLGLLEDITEAFF. CDR3 nucleotide sequence: TGTGCCACCAGCAGAGACCTAGGACTTCTAGAAGATATCACTGAAGCTTTCTTT.